This TCR beta chain appears in the sequencing data of a study of naive and memory T cell subsets. Study-level points and caveats: Naive and memory subsets had different power law exponents for TCR abundance. Especially in CD8 cells, naive repertoires contained a few larger clonotypes, possibly CD45RA-re-expressing memory cells.

As to this clonotype: Its target is unknown.

Germline CDR1 and CDR2: MGHRA and YSYEKL. The junction had 3 bases not matched to a gene; V was cut back by 4 bases and J by 1 base. The CDR3 consists of 15 residues. The beta constant-region primer was an equimolar mix of two oligonucleotides covering TRBC1 and TRBC2. Nested alpha and beta constant-region primers with the SP2 primer drove four PCR rounds on ligated cDNA. The cDNA 3' end received a ligated single-stranded oligonucleotide carrying the SP2 primer and a 12-nucleotide UMI. MiXCR, run by TCRdb on the UMI-ligation and nested PCR reads, gives a single entry per CDR3 protein. The sample lists roughly 150,000 distinct CDR3 sequences, approximately 21% occurring once.

This TCR derives from a human donor in good health. The sample taken for sequencing was naive CD8+ T cells from blood. The J gene is TRBJ2-2, the V gene TRBV4-1; 7 bases map to TRBD1. The CDR3 DNA reads TGCGCCAGCAGCCCGGGACAGATGAACACCGGGGAGCTGTTTTTT. Protein product: CASSPGQMNTGELFF.